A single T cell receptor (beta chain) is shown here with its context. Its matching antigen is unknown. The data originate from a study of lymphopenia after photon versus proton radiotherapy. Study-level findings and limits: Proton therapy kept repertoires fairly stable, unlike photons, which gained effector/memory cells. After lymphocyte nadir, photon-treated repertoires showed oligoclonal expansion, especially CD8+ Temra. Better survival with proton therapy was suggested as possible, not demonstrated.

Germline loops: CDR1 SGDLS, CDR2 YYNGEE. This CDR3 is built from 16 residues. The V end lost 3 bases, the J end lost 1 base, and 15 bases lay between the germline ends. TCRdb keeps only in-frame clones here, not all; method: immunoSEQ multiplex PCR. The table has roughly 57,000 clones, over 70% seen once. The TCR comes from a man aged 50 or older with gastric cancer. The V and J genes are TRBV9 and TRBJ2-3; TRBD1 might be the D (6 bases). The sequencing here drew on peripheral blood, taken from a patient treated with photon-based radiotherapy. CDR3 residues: CASSALRGGGTDTQYF. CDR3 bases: TGTGCCAGCAGCGCGCTTCGAGGGGGAGGCACAGATACGCAGTATTTT.